The rows below give T cell receptor beta chains drawn from one sample of a study of blood T cell repertoires in COVID-19. Clones were read by immunoSEQ multiplex PCR, and TCRdb kept only the in-frame ones, dropping some. Of a few hundred thousand clones in the sample, around 84% are singletons; the top ten hold around 5.5%. What was sequenced was peripheral blood. All receptors come from a woman in her sixties or seventies who had recovered from COVID-19. The conserved cysteine and the conserved F or W are not part of the CDR3 here. The D gene is left open where the match is weak.

TRBJ1-6,TRBV6-2/TRBV6-3,-,ASSPEVFNLLGNSPLH
TRBJ1-2,TRBV6-5,-,ASGWTVRFRGYT
TRBJ1-1,TRBV5-1,-,ASRFQENTEAF
TRBJ2-7,TRBV9,TRBD1,ASSVGGTGTYEQY
TRBJ1-2,TRBV7-8,TRBD1,ASSLNRDGTGQNYGYT
TRBJ1-3,TRBV18,TRBD1,ASSQGTDRGNTIY
TRBJ1-2,TRBV19,TRBD1,ASSMMDRGLEGYT
TRBJ2-5,TRBV6-5,TRBD2,ASSWVKRGQETQY
TRBJ2-5,TRBV6-2/TRBV6-3,TRBD2,ASSYRGLAGGRQETQY
TRBJ2-3,TRBV7-3,TRBD2,ASSPLAGASTDTQY
TRBJ2-7,TRBV9,TRBD1,ASSPGQGIYEQY
TRBJ1-4,TRBV19,-,ASSIRTWTDEKLF
TRBJ1-1,TRBV20-1,-,SASRLANTEAF
TRBJ2-3,TRBV4-2,-,ASSLALLDPQY
TRBJ1-6,TRBV6-5,-,ASSYLGRAMSPLH
TRBJ2-3,TRBV29-1,-,SVEGVGSGADTQY
TRBJ2-7,TRBV7-2,-,ASSPGRGSYEQY
TRBJ1-1,TRBV5-1,-,ASRGGGLRGMNTEAF
TRBJ1-1,TRBV6-1,TRBD1,ASSDRRGTGNTEAF
TRBJ2-1,TRBV7-8,TRBD2,ASSSRGRLTSGGPNNEQF
TRBJ1-1,TRBV5-6,TRBD1,ASSLQGDTEAF
TRBJ2-5,TRBV2,-,ASSSPAGQETQY
TRBJ2-1,TRBV5-1,TRBD2,ASSLTTSGAHNEQF
TRBJ1-2,TRBV10-3,-,AISESRSNYGYT
TRBJ1-1,TRBV2,-,ASSERGRTEAF
TRBJ2-3,TRBV5-4,-,ASSLGLTGSGTDTQY
TRBJ1-5,TRBV27,TRBD1,ASSLRGQGSNQPQH
TRBJ1-3,TRBV5-1,-,ASSSGLGENTIY
TRBJ2-7,TRBV19,TRBD1,ASSIGTGPYEQY
TRBJ2-1,TRBV6-1,TRBD2,ASSETSGEQF
TRBJ1-1,TRBV30,-,AGTSGGDTEAF
TRBJ2-7,TRBV25-1,TRBD2,ASSEYREGEQY
TRBJ1-2,TRBV3-1/TRBV3-2,TRBD1,ASSQDPRGLLTNYGYT
TRBJ2-5,TRBV5-1,TRBD2,ASSLVGLGTRVETQY
TRBJ2-7,TRBV5-1,TRBD2,ASSFTSEYEQY
TRBJ2-5,TRBV27,-,ASRARDYWETQY
TRBJ2-5,TRBV24-1,-,ATSSGGQETQY
TRBJ2-1,TRBV5-6,-,ASSSGWNEQF
TRBJ1-6,TRBV2,-,ASSGRQVENSPLH
TRBJ2-3,TRBV27,TRBD2,ASRKLAGGPVPQY
TRBJ1-5,TRBV6-5,-,ASRLREGGNQPQH
TRBJ1-2,TRBV5-4,TRBD1,ASSSGTGDLYGYT
TRBJ2-5,TRBV6-5,TRBD2,ASSSTSGGGETQY
TRBJ2-3,TRBV7-6,-,ASSSVPTDTQY
TRBJ1-2,TRBV5-6,TRBD1,ASSKPGQGNYGYT